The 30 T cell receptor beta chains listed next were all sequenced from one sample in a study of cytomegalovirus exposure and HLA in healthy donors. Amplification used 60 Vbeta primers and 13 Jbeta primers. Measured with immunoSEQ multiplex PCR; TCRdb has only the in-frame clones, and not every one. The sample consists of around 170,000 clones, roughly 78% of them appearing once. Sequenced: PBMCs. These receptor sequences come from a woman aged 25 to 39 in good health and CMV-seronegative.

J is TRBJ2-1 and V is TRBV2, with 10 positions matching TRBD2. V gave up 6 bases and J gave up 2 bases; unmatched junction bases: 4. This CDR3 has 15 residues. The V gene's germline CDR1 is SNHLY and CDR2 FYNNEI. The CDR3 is CASRGLAGAYNEQFF. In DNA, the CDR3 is TGTGCCAGCAGGGGGCTAGCGGGGGCCTACAATGAGCAGTTCTTC.

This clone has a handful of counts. The CDR3 loop reads CASNKQGGALGYTF. The CDR3 DNA is TGTGCCAGCAACAAACAGGGTGGGGCCCTTGGCTACACCTTC. The chain couples TRBV6-5 to TRBJ1-2, with D tentatively TRBD1 (6 bases). Germline CDR1 reads MNHEY; CDR2 reads SVGAGI. The CDR3 consists of 14 residues. Deletions cut 7 bases from V and 7 bases from J, with 19 bases between.

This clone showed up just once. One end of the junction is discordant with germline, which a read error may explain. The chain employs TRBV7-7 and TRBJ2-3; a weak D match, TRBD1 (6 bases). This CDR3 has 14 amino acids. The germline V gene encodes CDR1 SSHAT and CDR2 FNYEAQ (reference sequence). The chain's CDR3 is CASSQGLSTDTQYF. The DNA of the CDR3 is TGTGCTAGCAGCCAGGGGTTAAGCACAGATACGCAGTATTTT.

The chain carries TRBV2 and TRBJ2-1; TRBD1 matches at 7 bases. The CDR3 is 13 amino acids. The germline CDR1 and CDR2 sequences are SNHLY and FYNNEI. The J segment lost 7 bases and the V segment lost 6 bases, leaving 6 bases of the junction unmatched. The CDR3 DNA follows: TGTGCCAGCAGCGGTCGACAGGGAAATGAGCAGTTCTTC. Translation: CASSGRQGNEQFF.

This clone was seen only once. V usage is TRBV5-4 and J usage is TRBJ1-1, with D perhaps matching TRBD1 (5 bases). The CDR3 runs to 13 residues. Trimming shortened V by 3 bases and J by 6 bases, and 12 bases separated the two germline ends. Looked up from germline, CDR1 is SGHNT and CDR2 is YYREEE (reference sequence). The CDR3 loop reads CASSSLGLSEAFF. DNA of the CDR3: TGTGCCAGCAGCTCCTTGGGACTATCTGAAGCTTTCTTT.

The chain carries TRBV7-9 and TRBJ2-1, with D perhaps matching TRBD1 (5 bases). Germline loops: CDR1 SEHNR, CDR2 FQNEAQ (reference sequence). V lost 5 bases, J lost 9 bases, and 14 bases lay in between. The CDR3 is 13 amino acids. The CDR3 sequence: CASSEPPRVEQFF. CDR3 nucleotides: TGTGCCAGCAGCGAACCCCCCAGGGTTGAGCAGTTCTTC.

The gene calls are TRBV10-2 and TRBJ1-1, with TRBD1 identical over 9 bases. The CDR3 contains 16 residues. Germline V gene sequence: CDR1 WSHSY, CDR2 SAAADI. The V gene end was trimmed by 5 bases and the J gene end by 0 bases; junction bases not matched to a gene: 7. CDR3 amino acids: CASSIGTGNLNTEAFF. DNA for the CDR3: TGCGCCAGCAGTATAGGGACAGGGAATTTGAACACTGAAGCTTTCTTT.

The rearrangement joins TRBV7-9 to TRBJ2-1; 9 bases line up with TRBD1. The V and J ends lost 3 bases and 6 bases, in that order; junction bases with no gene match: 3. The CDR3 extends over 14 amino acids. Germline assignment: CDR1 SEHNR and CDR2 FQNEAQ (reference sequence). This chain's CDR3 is CASSLGQGFNEQFF. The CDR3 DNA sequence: TGTGCCAGCAGCTTGGGACAGGGCTTCAATGAGCAGTTCTTC.

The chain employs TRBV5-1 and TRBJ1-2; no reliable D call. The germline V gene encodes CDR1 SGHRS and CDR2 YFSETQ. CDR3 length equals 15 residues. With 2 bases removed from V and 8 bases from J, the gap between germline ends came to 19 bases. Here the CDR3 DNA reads TGCGCCAGCAGCTTTCAGGACGGCGGGCTAGGGGGCTACACCTTC. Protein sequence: CASSFQDGGLGGYTF. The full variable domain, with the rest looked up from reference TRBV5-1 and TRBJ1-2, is KAGVTQTPRYLIKTRGQQVTLSCSPISGHRSVSWYQQTPGQGLQFLFEYFSETQRNKGNFPGRFSGRQFSNSRSEMNVSTLELGDSALYLCASSFQDGGLGGYTFGSGTRLTVV.

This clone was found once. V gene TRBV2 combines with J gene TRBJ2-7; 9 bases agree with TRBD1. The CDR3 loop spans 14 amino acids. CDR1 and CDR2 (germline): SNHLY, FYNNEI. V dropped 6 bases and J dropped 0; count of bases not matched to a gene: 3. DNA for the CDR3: TGTGCCAGCAGGAGGACAGGGGACTCCTACGAGCAGTACTTC. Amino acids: CASRRTGDSYEQYF.

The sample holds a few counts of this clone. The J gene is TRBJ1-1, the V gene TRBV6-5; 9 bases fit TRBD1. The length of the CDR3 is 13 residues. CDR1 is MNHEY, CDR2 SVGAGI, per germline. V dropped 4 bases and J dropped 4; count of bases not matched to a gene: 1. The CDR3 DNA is TGTGCCAGCAGTTTACAGGGGGCCACTGAAGCTTTCTTT. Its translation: CASSLQGATEAFF.

CDR3 nucleotides: TGTGCCTGGAGTGTGGCCCGGACAGAGAATAGCAATCAGCCCCAGCATTTT. It translates to CAWSVARTENSNQPQHF. The rearrangement joins TRBV30 to TRBJ1-5, with D possibly TRBD1 on 6 matching bases. The germline V gene has CDR1 GTSNPN and CDR2 SVGIG (reference sequence). The CDR3 length is 17 residues. The V end was cut by 0 bases, the J end by 0 bases, with 15 bases between.

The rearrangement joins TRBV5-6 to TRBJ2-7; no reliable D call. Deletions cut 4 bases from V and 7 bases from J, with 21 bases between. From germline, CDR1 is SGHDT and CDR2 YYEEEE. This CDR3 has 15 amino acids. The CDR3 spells CASSPTRHPFREQYF. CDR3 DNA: TGTGCCAGCAGCCCGACGAGGCACCCGTTTAGGGAGCAGTACTTC.

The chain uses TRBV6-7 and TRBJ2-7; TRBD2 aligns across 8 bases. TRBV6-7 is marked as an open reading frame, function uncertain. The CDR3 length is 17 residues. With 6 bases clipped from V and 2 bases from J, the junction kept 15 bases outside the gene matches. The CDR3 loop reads CASSTGGVRDTTYEQYF. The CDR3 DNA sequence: TGTGCCAGCAGCACGGGGGGGGTTCGGGACACTACCTACGAGCAGTACTTC.

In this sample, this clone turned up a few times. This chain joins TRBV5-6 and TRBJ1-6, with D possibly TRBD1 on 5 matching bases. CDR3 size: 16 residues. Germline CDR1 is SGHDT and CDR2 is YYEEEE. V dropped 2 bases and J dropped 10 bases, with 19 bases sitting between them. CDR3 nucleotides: TGTGCCAGCAGCTTACGACAGTCACCAGGGAGGTCACCCCTCCACTTT. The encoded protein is CASSLRQSPGRSPLHF.

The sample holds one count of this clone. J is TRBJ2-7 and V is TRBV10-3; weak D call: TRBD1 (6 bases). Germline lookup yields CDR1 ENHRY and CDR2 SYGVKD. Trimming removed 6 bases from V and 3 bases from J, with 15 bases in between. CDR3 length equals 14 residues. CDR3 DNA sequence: TGTGCCATCAGCCAGGGGACCCGCGTCTACGAGCAGTACTTC. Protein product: CAISQGTRVYEQYF.

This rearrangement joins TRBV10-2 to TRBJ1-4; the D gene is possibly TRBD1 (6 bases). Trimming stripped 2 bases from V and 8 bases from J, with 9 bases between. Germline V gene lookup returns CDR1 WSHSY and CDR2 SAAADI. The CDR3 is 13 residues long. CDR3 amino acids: CASSEGGKEKLFF. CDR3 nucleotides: TGCGCCAGCAGTGAGGGGGGCAAGGAAAAACTGTTTTTT.

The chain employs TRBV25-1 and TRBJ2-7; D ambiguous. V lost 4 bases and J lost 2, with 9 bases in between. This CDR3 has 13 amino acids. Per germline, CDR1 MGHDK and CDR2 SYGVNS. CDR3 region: CASSGHVTYEQYF. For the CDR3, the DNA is TGTGCCAGCAGTGGGCACGTCACCTACGAGCAGTACTTC.

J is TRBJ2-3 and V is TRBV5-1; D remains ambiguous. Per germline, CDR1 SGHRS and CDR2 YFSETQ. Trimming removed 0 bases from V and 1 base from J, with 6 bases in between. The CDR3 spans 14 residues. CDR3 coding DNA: TGCGCCAGCAGCTTGGGGGCCCGCACAGATACGCAGTATTTT. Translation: CASSLGARTDTQYF. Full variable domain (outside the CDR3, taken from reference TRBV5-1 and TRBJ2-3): KAGVTQTPRYLIKTRGQQVTLSCSPISGHRSVSWYQQTPGQGLQFLFEYFSETQRNKGNFPGRFSGRQFSNSRSEMNVSTLELGDSALYLCASSLGARTDTQYFGPGTRLTVL.

CDR3 amino acids: CASSFRGGETQYF. The CDR3 DNA sequence: TGTGCCAGCAGCTTCAGGGGTGGGGAGACCCAGTACTTC. The chain couples TRBV13 to TRBJ2-5; perhaps TRBD1 as D (6 bases). CDR1 PRHDT and CDR2 FYEKMQ come from the germline V gene (reference sequence). V gave up 3 bases and J gave up 5 bases, with 10 bases separating them. CDR3 length: 13 amino acids.

CDR3 bases: TGTGCCATCAAAACGTGGGGAGTAGGGAACACTGAAGCTTTCTTT. This translates into CAIKTWGVGNTEAFF. The rearrangement uses TRBV11-2 and TRBJ1-1; D ambiguous. Trimming pared 10 bases from V and 1 base from J, leaving 19 bases between. Germline lookup yields CDR1 SGHAT and CDR2 FQNNGV. This CDR3 region has 15 residues.

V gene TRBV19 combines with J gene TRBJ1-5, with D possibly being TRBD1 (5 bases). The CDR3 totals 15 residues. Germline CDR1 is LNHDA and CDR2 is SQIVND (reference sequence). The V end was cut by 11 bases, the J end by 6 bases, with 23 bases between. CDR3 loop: CASTWGGGRIQPQHF. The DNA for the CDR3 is TGTGCCTCAACTTGGGGGGGAGGGAGGATTCAGCCCCAGCATTTT.

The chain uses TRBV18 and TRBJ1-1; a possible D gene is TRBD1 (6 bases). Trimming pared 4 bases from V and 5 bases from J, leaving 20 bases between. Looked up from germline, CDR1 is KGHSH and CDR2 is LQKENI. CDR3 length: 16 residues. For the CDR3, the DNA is TGTGCCAGCTCACTACGAGAAGGGACCCAGGGGACTGAAGCTTTCTTT. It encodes CASSLREGTQGTEAFF.

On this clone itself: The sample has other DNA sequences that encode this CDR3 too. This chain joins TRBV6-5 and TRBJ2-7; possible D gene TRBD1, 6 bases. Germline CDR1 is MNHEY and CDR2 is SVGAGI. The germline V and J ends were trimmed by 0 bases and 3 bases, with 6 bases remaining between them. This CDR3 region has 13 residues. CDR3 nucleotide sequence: TGTGCCAGCAGTTACTCGACAGGCTACGAGCAGTACTTC. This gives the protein CASSYSTGYEQYF.

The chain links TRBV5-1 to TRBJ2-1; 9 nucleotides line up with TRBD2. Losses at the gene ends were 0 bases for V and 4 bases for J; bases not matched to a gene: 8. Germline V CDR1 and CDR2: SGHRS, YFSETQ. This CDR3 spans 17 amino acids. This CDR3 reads CASSLGASGDKYNEQFF. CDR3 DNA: TGCGCCAGCAGCTTGGGGGCTAGCGGGGATAAATACAATGAGCAGTTCTTC.

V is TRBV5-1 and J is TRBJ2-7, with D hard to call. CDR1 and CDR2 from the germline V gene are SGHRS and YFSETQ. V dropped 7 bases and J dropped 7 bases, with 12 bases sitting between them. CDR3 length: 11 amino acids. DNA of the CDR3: TGCGCCAGCCAATTTTACGGGGAGCAGTACTTC. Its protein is CASQFYGEQYF.

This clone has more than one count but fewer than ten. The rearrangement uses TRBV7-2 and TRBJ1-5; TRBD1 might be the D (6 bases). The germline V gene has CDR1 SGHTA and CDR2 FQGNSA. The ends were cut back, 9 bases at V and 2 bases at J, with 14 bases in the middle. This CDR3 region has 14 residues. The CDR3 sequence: CARRERQGNQPQHF. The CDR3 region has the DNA TGTGCCAGAAGGGAAAGACAGGGCAATCAGCCCCAGCATTTT.

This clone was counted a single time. CDR3 bases: TGCGCCAGCAGCCAAGAACAGGGGACCTACGAGCAGTACTTC. Encoded protein: CASSQEQGTYEQYF. The rearrangement uses TRBV4-1 and TRBJ2-7; 7 nucleotides line up with TRBD1. Germline assignment: CDR1 MGHRA and CDR2 YSYEKL. V was pared by 0 bases and J by 2 bases, with 1 base of the junction left unmatched. This CDR3 is built from 14 residues.

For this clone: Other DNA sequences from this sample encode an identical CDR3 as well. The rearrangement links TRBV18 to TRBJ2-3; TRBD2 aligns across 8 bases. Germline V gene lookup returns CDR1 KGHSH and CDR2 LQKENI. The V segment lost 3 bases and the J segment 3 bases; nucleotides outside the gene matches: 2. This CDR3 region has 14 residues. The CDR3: CASSPPSGTDTQYF. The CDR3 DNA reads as TGTGCCAGCTCACCTCCTAGCGGGACAGATACGCAGTATTTT.

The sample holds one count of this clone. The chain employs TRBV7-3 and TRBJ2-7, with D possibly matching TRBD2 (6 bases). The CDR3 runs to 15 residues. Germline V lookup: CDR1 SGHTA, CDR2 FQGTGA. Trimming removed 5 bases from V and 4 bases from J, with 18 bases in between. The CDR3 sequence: CASSLSVGLAYEQYF. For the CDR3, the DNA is TGTGCCAGCAGCCTATCCGTTGGTCTAGCGTACGAGCAGTACTTC. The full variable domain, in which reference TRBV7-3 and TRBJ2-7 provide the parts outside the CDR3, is GAGVSQTPSNKVTEKGKYVELRCDPISGHTALYWYRQSLGQGPEFLIYFQGTGAADDSGLPNDRFFAVRPEGSVSTLKIQRTERGDSAVYLCASSLSVGLAYEQYFGPGTRLTVT.